The present T cell receptor beta chain was sequenced within a study of blood T cell repertoires in COVID-19. The V end lost 1 base, the J end lost 14 bases, and 12 bases lay between the germline ends. The CDR3 loop spans 13 amino acids. Germline CDR1 is SNHLY and CDR2 is FYNNEI. Method: immunoSEQ multiplex PCR; TCRdb's copy keeps in-frame clones and lacks some. Seen here are about 85,000 clones, 90% observed once, and the top ten hold roughly 4.5%. The source is an elderly woman with active or convalescent COVID-19. Sequencing was done on a sample of peripheral blood. V and J are TRBV2 and TRBJ1-6; D not certain. The CDR3 coding sequence is TGTGCCAGCAGTGAAGTTGGCGGGCCTGCCCTCCACTTT. It yields the protein CASSEVGGPALHF.